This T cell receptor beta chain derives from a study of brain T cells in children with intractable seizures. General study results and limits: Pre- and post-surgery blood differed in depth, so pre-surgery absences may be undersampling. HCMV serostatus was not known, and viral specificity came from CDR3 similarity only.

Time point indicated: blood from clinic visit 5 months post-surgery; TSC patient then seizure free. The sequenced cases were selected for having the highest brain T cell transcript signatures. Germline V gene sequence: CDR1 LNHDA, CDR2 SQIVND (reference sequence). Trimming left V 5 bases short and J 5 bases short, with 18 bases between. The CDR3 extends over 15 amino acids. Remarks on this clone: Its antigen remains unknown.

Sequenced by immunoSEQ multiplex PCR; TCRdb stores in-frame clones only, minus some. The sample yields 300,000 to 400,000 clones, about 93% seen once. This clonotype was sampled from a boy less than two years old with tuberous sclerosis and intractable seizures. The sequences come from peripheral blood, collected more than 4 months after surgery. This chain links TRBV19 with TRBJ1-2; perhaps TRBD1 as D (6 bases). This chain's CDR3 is CASSRTEGGDYGYTF. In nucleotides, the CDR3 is TGTGCCAGTAGTCGGACAGAGGGGGGGGATTATGGCTACACCTTC.